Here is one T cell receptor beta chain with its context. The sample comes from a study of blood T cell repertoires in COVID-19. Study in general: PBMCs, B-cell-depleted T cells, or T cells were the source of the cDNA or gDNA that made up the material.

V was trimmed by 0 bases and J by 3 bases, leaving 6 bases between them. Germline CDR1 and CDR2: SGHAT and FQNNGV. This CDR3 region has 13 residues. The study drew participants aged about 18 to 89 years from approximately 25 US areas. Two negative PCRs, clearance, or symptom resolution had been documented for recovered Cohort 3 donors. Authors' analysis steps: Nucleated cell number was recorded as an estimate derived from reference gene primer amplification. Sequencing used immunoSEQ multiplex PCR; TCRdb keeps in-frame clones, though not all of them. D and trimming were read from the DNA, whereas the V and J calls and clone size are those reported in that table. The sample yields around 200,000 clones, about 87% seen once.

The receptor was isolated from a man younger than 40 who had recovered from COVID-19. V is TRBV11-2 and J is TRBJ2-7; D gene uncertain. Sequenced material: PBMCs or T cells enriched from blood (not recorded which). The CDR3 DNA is TGTGCCAGCAGCTTAGAGGCAGTCTACGAGCAGTACTTC. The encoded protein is CASSLEAVYEQYF. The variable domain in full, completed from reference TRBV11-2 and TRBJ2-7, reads EAGVAQSPRYKIIEKRQSVAFWCNPISGHATLYWYQQILGQGPKLLIQFQNNGVVDDSQLPKDRFSAERLKGVDSTLKIQPAKLEDSAVYLCASSLEAVYEQYFGPGTRLTVT.